The 6 T cell receptor beta chains below come from one sample, sequenced in a study of CD8 T cells in Susac syndrome. Random hexamers were used to reverse transcribe the RNA input (about 0.45 to 1 ug). TCRdb re-called the immunoSEQ multiplex PCR reads through MiXCR, storing one row per CDR3 protein. The table shows about 300,000 distinct CDR3 sequences, with approximately 89% occurring only once. Sequences were obtained from CD8+ T cells from PBMCs. These receptors all stem from a human donor with multiple sclerosis.

V and J are TRBV12-3 or TRBV12-4 and TRBJ2-7; TRBD2 agrees at 11 bases. V was clipped by 6 bases and J by 4 bases; unmatched bases: 8. This CDR3 spans 15 amino acids. The CDR3 sequence is CASSWIAGGLYEQYF. The CDR3, as DNA: TGTGCCAGCAGCTGGATAGCGGGGGGGCTGTACGAGCAGTACTTC.

The chain couples TRBV15 to TRBJ2-1; TRBD2 aligns across 7 bases. With V trimmed by 5 bases and J by 5 bases, 15 bases remained unmatched. CDR1 and CDR2 from the germline V gene are LNHNV and YYDKDF (reference sequence). CDR3 size: 17 residues. The CDR3 bases are TGTGCCACCAGCCCCCCACTCCTGGGGACTACCAACAATGAGCAGTTCTTC. Protein product: CATSPPLLGTTNNEQFF.

This clonotype was seen repeatedly, ten times or more. The chain uses TRBV6-1 and TRBJ2-7; no clear D gene. Between the trimmed V and J ends, which lost 3 bases and 3 bases, there was a span of 6 bases. This CDR3 region has 12 residues. Germline V lookup: CDR1 MNHNS, CDR2 SASEGT. The CDR3 region is CASSEGNYEQYF. In DNA, the CDR3 is TGTGCCAGCAGTGAGGGGAACTACGAGCAGTACTTC.

The chain employs TRBV7-9 and TRBJ2-4, with D hard to call. CDR3 size: 18 residues. Germline CDR1 SEHNR, CDR2 FQNEAQ (reference sequence). Trimming pared 2 bases from V and 2 bases from J, leaving 19 bases between. The CDR3 coding sequence is TGTGCCAGCAGCTTACTGATAACTGGTTGGGATTCCAAAAACATTCAGTACTTC. The encoded protein is CASSLLITGWDSKNIQYF.

V gene TRBV7-9 combines with J gene TRBJ2-7; no firm D call. The CDR3 covers 15 residues. Germline CDR1 reads SEHNR; CDR2 reads FQNEAQ (reference sequence). V was clipped by 5 bases and J by 3 bases, with 17 bases between them. The CDR3 spells CASSPTQGPSYEQYF. Written as DNA, the CDR3 is TGTGCCAGCAGCCCAACACAAGGGCCGAGCTACGAGCAGTACTTC.

This CDR3 is CATRRQFTGELFF. The CDR3 nucleotides are TGTGCCACCAGACGACAGTTCACCGGGGAGCTGTTTTTT. This chain joins TRBV6-5 and TRBJ2-2, with a weak D call TRBD1 (5 bases). This CDR3 is 13 amino acids long. Trimming took 10 bases from V and 4 from J, leaving 13 bases between them. CDR1 and CDR2 (germline): MNHEY, SVGAGI.